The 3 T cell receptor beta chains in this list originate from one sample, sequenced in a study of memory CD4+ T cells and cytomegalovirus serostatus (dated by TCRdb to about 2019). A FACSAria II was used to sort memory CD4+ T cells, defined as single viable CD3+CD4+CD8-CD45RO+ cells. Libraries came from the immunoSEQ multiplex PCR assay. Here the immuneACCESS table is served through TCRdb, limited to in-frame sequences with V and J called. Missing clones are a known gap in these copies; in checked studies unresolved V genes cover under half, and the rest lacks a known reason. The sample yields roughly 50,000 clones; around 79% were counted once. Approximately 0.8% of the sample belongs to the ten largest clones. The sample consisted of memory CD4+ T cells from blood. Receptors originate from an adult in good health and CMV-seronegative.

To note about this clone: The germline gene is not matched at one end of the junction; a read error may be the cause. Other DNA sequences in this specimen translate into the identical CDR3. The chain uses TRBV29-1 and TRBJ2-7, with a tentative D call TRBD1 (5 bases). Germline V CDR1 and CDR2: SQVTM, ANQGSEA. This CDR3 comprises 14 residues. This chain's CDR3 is CSVEDPGRAYEQYF. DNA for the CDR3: TGCAGTGTTGAAGATCCTGGCAGGGCCTACGAGCAGTACTTC.

The CDR3 reads CASTPGGTSGRETQYF. The CDR3 region has the DNA TGTGCCAGTACTCCTGGAGGGACTAGCGGGAGAGAGACCCAGTACTTC. The V gene is TRBV28, the J gene TRBJ2-5; 14 bases are a match to TRBD2. The germline CDR1 and CDR2 sequences are MDHEN and SYDVKM. The V gene end was trimmed by 9 bases and the J gene end by 4 bases; junction bases not matched to a gene: 10. This CDR3 spans 16 amino acids.

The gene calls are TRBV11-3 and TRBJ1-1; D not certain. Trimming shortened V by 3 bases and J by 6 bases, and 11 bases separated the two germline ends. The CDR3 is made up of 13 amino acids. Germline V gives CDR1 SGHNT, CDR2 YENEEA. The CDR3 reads CASSLNIRAEAFF. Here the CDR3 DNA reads TGTGCCAGCAGCTTGAATATTCGGGCTGAAGCTTTCTTT.